This T cell receptor beta chain was recovered during a study of blood T cell repertoires in COVID-19 (TCRdb year 2020). Describing the broader study: Collaborator samples came from the United States, Italy and Spain and covered acute and convalescent phases of COVID-19. Sample metadata almost always included a de-identified subject ID, COVID-19 status, age in years and sex. The material from the prospective study consisted of cDNA or gDNA derived from T cells, B-cell-depleted T cells, or PBMCs. The samples were drawn from the first 160 participants of the ongoing ImmuneRACE study and from some 1,300 subjects provided by 6 global collaborators. Deeply sampled blood TCRbeta repertoires from subjects exposed to, actively infected with, or recovered from COVID-19 were included in the dataset. The repertoires were made available in a free public database intended to serve as a resource for research on the immune response to SARS-CoV-2. Where HLA class I and class II types were available, the types were taken from metadata supplied by the sample provider, not from assay-based typing. Study-wide findings and limitations: The amount of clinical and demographic metadata varied by source and participant and was provided uncurated.

The collaborating institutions used their own protocols to collect whole blood in K2EDTA tubes. For TCRbeta analysis, collaborators shipped samples as frozen whole blood, isolated PBMCs, or DNA extracted from either of those sample types. V is cut by 1 base and J by 4 bases, and the space between the germline ends is 7 bases. From the cysteine up to the phenylalanine, the CDR3 has a length of 14 residues. The retained sequence is limited to the CDR3, 42 bases, with the frame set at the first base. The germline V gene provides CDR1 SNHLY and CDR2 FYNNEI. Points on this clone: It has no known antigen specificity. No quality values exist for individual bases; no much larger clone is one base distant.

TCRbeta CDR3 regions were amplified from genomic DNA by means of the immunoSEQ Assay, a bias-controlled multiplex PCR. In the source study's methods: The number of nucleated cells in each sample was estimated from the amplification of reference gene primers within the assay. To quantify the absolute abundance of each unique TCRbeta CDR3 rearrangement, sequence reads were collapsed and filtered. For each sample, productive Simpson clonality was calculated by taking the square root of Simpson's diversity index across productive rearrangements. Sourced from immuneACCESS, this table was stored by TCRdb with only in-frame sequences that have V and J called. A share of the clones is absent; for the studies checked, an unresolved V gene accounts for under half, and the remainder has no known explanation. The V and J calls and clone size come from that table; D and trimming were worked out from the DNA. A total of approximately 94,000 clones appear in this sample, approximately 89% of them only once. The biggest ten clones account for 2.1% of the sample.

The receptor comes from a man aged 45-65 years with active COVID-19. The sequence links TRBV2 to TRBJ2-2; TRBD2 is a weak D gene call, 6 bases matching. The specimen sequenced was peripheral blood. The CDR3: CASSEELATGELFF. The DNA sequence is given as TGTGCCAGCAGTGAAGAACTAGCCACCGGGGAGCTGTTTTTT. Reference TRBV2 and TRBJ2-2 genes cover what lies past the CDR3, so the full variable domain is EPEVTQTPSHQVTQMGQEVILRCVPISNHLYFYWYRQILGQKVEFLVSFYNNEISEKSEIFDDQFSVERPDGSNFTLKIRSTKLEDSAMYFCASSEELATGELFFGEGSRLTVL.